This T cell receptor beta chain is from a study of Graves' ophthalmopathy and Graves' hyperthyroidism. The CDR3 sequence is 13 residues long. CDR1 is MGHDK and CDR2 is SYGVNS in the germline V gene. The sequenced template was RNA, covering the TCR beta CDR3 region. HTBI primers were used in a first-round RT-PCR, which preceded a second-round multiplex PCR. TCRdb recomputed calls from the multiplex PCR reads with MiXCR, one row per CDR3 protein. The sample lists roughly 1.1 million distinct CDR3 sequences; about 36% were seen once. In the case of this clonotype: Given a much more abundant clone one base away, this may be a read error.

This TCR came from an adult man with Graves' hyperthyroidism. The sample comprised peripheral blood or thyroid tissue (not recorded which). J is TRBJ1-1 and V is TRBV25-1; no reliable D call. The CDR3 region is CASNLTHATEASF. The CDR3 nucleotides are TGTGCCAGCAACTTAACCCATGCGACTGAAGCTTCCTTT.